Below are 26 T cell receptor beta chains sequenced from a single sample in a study of blood T cell repertoires in COVID-19. Generated by immunoSEQ multiplex PCR, the TCRdb table keeps only in-frame clones and is missing some. This sample carries some 240,000 clones, roughly 85% of them seen once, and the ten largest clones take more than 2%. The sequenced material came from peripheral blood. These receptor sequences come from a woman in her 70s with COVID-19, enrolled during active disease.

This chain connects TRBV21-1 to TRBJ1-5; the table calls TRBD1, which could not be checked here. TRBV21-1 is a pseudogene. The CDR3 covers 15 residues. CDR3 region: CASSKGSKGNQPQHF. CDR3 nucleotides: TGTGCCAGCAGCAAGGGCTCTAAAGGTAATCAGCCCCAGCATTTT.

The chain employs TRBV6-1 and TRBJ2-2; 13 bases are shared with TRBD2. The CDR3 is 18 amino acids. The ends lost 3 bases at V and 0 bases at J; junction bases unmatched: 4. Germline loops: CDR1 MNHNS, CDR2 SASEGT. CDR3 residues: CASSDEGLAGANTGELFF. CDR3 in DNA: TGTGCCAGCAGTGACGAAGGACTAGCGGGGGCGAACACCGGGGAGCTGTTTTTT.

The gene calls are TRBV6-2 or TRBV6-3 and TRBJ2-3; 12 bases line up with TRBD1. V was pared by 3 bases and J by 4 bases, with 2 bases of the junction left unmatched. This CDR3 has 15 residues. CDR1 is MNHEY, CDR2 SVGEGT, per germline. The CDR3 DNA sequence: TGTGCCAGCAGTTATGGGACAGGGGGCGCAGATACGCAGTATTTT. It codes for CASSYGTGGADTQYF.

The chain combines TRBV4-1 with TRBJ1-5; 9 bases agree with TRBD1. J lost 7 bases, V lost 1 base, and 2 bases had no gene match. The V gene's germline CDR1 is MGHRA and CDR2 YSYEKL. The CDR3 runs to 14 residues. The CDR3 DNA reads TGCGCCAGCAGCCAAGGACAGGGGGGACAGCCCCAGCATTTT. Its protein product is CASSQGQGGQPQHF.

The chain is built from TRBV5-4 and TRBJ1-5; 7 bases map to TRBD1. The junction had 7 bases not matched to a gene; V was cut back by 4 bases and J by 3 bases. The CDR3 is made up of 15 amino acids. Germline V gene data show CDR1 as SGHNT and CDR2 as YYREEE (reference sequence). The CDR3 reads CASSKGAGINQPQHF. In nucleotides, the CDR3 is TGTGCCAGCAGCAAGGGGGCCGGGATCAATCAGCCCCAGCATTTT.

This clone was detected only once. The chain couples TRBV4-3 to TRBJ2-7; no firm D call. Germline-derived CDR1 and CDR2 are LGHNA and YSLEER. This CDR3 contains 13 residues. Trimming cost V 1 base and J 6 bases, with 10 bases left between them. DNA for the CDR3: TGCGCCAGCAGCCAAGGTCCCAGGTCCGAGCAGTACTTC. It encodes CASSQGPRSEQYF.

Details on this clone: The junction does not match germline at one end; this may be a read error. The CDR3 DNA reads as TGTGCTAGCAGCAAAAATGCACTAATGAACACCGGGGAGCTGTTTTTT. Translating it yields CASSKNALMNTGELFF. The chain combines TRBV7-7 with TRBJ2-2; D gene ambiguous. The CDR3 sequence is 16 residues long. CDR1 is SSHAT, CDR2 FNYEAQ, per germline (reference sequence).

The chain carries TRBV19 and TRBJ1-2, with D perhaps matching TRBD1 (5 bases). The CDR3 sequence is 12 residues long. V was shortened by 8 bases and J by 6 bases, with 13 bases between the two germline ends. Germline CDR1 is LNHDA and CDR2 is SQIVND (reference sequence). The CDR3 sequence is CASGRRGDGYTF. The DNA of the CDR3 is TGTGCCAGTGGCCGGCGGGGCGATGGCTACACCTTC.

The J gene is TRBJ2-7, the V gene TRBV6-1; D may be TRBD2 (5 bases). CDR3 length: 12 residues. V gave up 3 bases and J gave up 3 bases, with 6 bases separating them. Germline-derived CDR1 and CDR2 are MNHNS and SASEGT. As DNA, the CDR3 is TGTGCCAGCAGTGACGGGGTCTACGAGCAGTACTTC. It codes for CASSDGVYEQYF.

The chain is built from TRBV2 and TRBJ1-1, with D maybe TRBD1 (5 bases). Trimming cost V 8 bases and J 1 base, with 11 bases left between them. The germline CDR1 and CDR2 sequences are SNHLY and FYNNEI. This CDR3 region has 13 residues. The CDR3 DNA sequence: TGTGCCAGCCATAGCGGGGCGAACACTGAAGCTTTCTTT. Translation: CASHSGANTEAFF.

J is TRBJ1-4 and V is TRBV2; the match to TRBD1 covers 9 bases. The CDR3 runs to 13 residues. CDR1 is SNHLY and CDR2 is FYNNEI in the germline V gene. V trimming: 4 bases; J trimming: 7 bases; junction bases outside the gene matches: 1. CDR3 in amino acids: CASSGQGGEKLFF. DNA of the CDR3: TGTGCCAGCAGTGGACAGGGGGGTGAAAAACTGTTTTTT.

The chain recombines TRBV5-4 with TRBJ1-3; D is unresolved. The V and J ends lost 2 bases and 1 base respectively, with 10 bases between them. Germline CDR1 and CDR2: SGHNT and YYREEE (reference sequence). This CDR3 comprises 15 residues. The CDR3 region is CASSFPGSSGNTIYF. CDR3 DNA: TGTGCCAGCAGCTTCCCCGGGTCTTCTGGAAACACCATATATTTT.

The chain couples TRBV4-2 to TRBJ1-4; 7 positions match TRBD1. V shed 0 bases and J 7 bases; nucleotides not matched to a gene: 5. The CDR3 totals 15 residues. Germline CDR1 is LGHNA and CDR2 is YNFKEQ. CDR3 sequence: CASSQEGQSVEKLFF. The CDR3 region has the DNA TGTGCCAGCAGCCAAGAGGGACAGTCGGTTGAAAAACTGTTTTTT.

The chain combines TRBV5-6 with TRBJ1-1; no reliable D call. Germline CDR1 and CDR2: SGHDT and YYEEEE. This CDR3 has 15 amino acids. V was shortened by 0 bases and J by 1 base, with 10 bases between the two germline ends. CDR3 protein: CASSLGRLQNTEAFF. CDR3 nucleotide sequence: TGTGCCAGCAGCTTGGGCAGACTCCAGAACACTGAAGCTTTCTTT.

V usage is TRBV18 and J usage is TRBJ2-6, with D uncertain. Trimming stripped 8 bases from V and 2 bases from J, with 7 bases between. Germline V gives CDR1 KGHSH, CDR2 LQKENI. The CDR3 is 13 residues long. This CDR3 reads CASDSPGANVLTF. As DNA, the CDR3 is TGTGCCAGCGACTCCCCTGGGGCCAACGTCCTGACTTTC. Using reference TRBV18 and TRBJ2-6 for the parts outside the CDR3, the full variable domain is NAGVMQNPRHLVRRRGQEARLRCSPMKGHSHVYWYRQLPEEGLKFMVYLQKENIIDESGMPKERFSAEFPKEGPSILRIQQVVRGDSAAYFCASDSPGANVLTFGAGSRLTVL.

This clone has more than one count but fewer than ten. The V gene is TRBV11-2, the J gene TRBJ1-2; D call uncertain. Germline-derived CDR1 and CDR2 are SGHAT and FQNNGV. The CDR3 contains 13 residues. With 3 bases removed from V and 5 bases from J, the gap between germline ends came to 10 bases. Written as DNA, the CDR3 is TGTGCCAGCAGCTTGAGACATACTTATGGCTACACCTTC. It yields the protein CASSLRHTYGYTF. Full variable domain (outside the CDR3, taken from reference TRBV11-2 and TRBJ1-2): EAGVAQSPRYKIIEKRQSVAFWCNPISGHATLYWYQQILGQGPKLLIQFQNNGVVDDSQLPKDRFSAERLKGVDSTLKIQPAKLEDSAVYLCASSLRHTYGYTFGSGTRLTVV.

This clone came up once. This rearrangement joins TRBV27 to TRBJ1-1, with 8 bases lining up with TRBD1. Germline V lookup: CDR1 MNHEY, CDR2 SMNVEV (reference sequence). The junction had 11 bases not matched to a gene; V was cut back by 6 bases and J by 5 bases. The CDR3 has 15 amino acids. This chain's CDR3 is CASSERQGRSTEAFF. In DNA form, the CDR3 reads TGTGCCAGCAGCGAGAGACAGGGGAGATCGACTGAAGCTTTCTTT.

The chain links TRBV11-3 to TRBJ2-3; 9 bases are a match to TRBD2. V lost 3 bases and J lost 4; bases outside the gene matches: 8. The CDR3 length is 16 residues. Germline CDR1 is SGHNT and CDR2 is YENEEA. The CDR3 DNA reads as TGTGCCAGCAGCTTGCGGGGGGGCCAGGCTCCAGATACGCAGTATTTT. It translates to CASSLRGGQAPDTQYF.

This clone was recorded once. This chain links TRBV5-4 with TRBJ2-5; the match to TRBD2 covers 13 bases. The CDR3 spans 15 residues. Germline V gene sequence: CDR1 SGHNT, CDR2 YYREEE (reference sequence). Losses at the gene ends were 4 bases for V and 2 bases for J; bases not matched to a gene: 2. CDR3: CASSLGLAGQETQYF. The CDR3 DNA reads TGTGCCAGCAGCCTGGGACTAGCGGGGCAAGAGACCCAGTACTTC.

The chain has TRBV5-5 and TRBJ2-7; D unresolved. The V and J ends lost 6 bases and 4 bases respectively, with 17 bases between them. This CDR3 has 14 residues. The V gene's germline CDR1 is SGHKS and CDR2 YYEKEE (reference sequence). The CDR3 DNA sequence: TGTGCCAGCATACTAAGCCCCCGAACTTACGAGCAGTACTTC. Translated, it gives CASILSPRTYEQYF.

The chain combines TRBV7-9 with TRBJ1-2; the D gene is possibly TRBD1 (6 bases). The CDR3 consists of 18 residues. Germline lookup yields CDR1 SEHNR and CDR2 FQNEAQ (reference sequence). The V end was cut by 0 bases, the J end by 2 bases, with 19 bases between. Here the CDR3 reads CASSLAGAVFLDNYGYTF. The CDR3 coding sequence is TGTGCCAGCAGCTTAGCGGGGGCAGTTTTTCTTGACAACTATGGCTACACCTTC.

The rearrangement links TRBV18 to TRBJ1-1, with 8 bases fitting TRBD1. J lost 4 bases, V lost 3 bases, and 7 bases had no gene match. The CDR3 length is 15 residues. Germline CDR1 and CDR2: KGHSH and LQKENI. CDR3 amino acids: CASSPEQGELTEAFF. The CDR3 DNA sequence: TGTGCCAGCTCACCCGAACAGGGGGAGCTCACTGAAGCTTTCTTT.

The chain combines TRBV19 with TRBJ1-2; 9 bases match TRBD1. The germline V gene has CDR1 LNHDA and CDR2 SQIVND (reference sequence). V lost 5 bases and J lost 4; bases outside the gene matches: 11. This CDR3 comprises 16 residues. The CDR3 DNA reads as TGTGCCAGTAGTCTCCTCCCGGACAGGGGCAGCTATGGCTACACCTTC. Translated, it gives CASSLLPDRGSYGYTF.

CDR3 loop: CASSVSGFGNTIYF. The DNA for the CDR3 is TGTGCCAGCAGTGTTTCAGGGTTTGGAAACACCATATATTTT. The chain is built from TRBV25-1 and TRBJ1-3; maybe TRBD1 (5 bases). The V gene's germline CDR1 is MGHDK and CDR2 SYGVNS. V was cut by 4 bases and J by 3 bases, with 10 bases left in between. CDR3 length equals 14 residues.

This chain joins TRBV5-1 and TRBJ1-1; possibly TRBD1 for D (6 bases). V was pared by 4 bases and J by 5 bases, with 18 bases between. This CDR3 is 15 amino acids long. CDR1 is SGHRS, CDR2 YFSETQ, per germline. CDR3 residues: CASSPSRSRGTEAFF. Written as DNA, the CDR3 is TGCGCCAGCAGCCCATCCCGATCCAGGGGTACTGAAGCTTTCTTT.

This clone is a singleton in its sample. V is TRBV7-2 and J is TRBJ2-7, with TRBD2 matching 9 bases. Germline CDR1 SGHTA, CDR2 FQGNSA. V lost 5 bases, J lost 3 bases, and 11 bases stayed unmatched. The CDR3 has 16 amino acids. As DNA, the CDR3 is TGTGCCAGCAGCCATCGACTAGCGGAGACTGACTACGAGCAGTACTTC. Encoded protein: CASSHRLAETDYEQYF. The complete variable domain, with remaining parts taken from reference TRBV7-2 and TRBJ2-7, reads GAGVSQSPSNKVTEKGKDVELRCDPISGHTALYWYRQSLGQGLEFLIYFQGNSAPDKSGLPSDRFSAERTGGSVSTLTIQRTQQEDSAVYLCASSHRLAETDYEQYFGPGTRLTVT.